The 20 T cell receptor beta chains below all came from one sample that was sequenced in a study of CD8+ T cells in alopecia areata. Extraction of RNA preceded its reverse transcription into cDNA, which served as the sequencing template. The method was immunoSEQ multiplex PCR; TCRdb's version includes in-frame clones alone and lacks a portion of them. The table shows about 180,000 clones, with 50% to 65% occurring only once. Noted treatment: oral pan-JAK inhibitor, 5-10 mg twice daily. Source: CD8+ T cells sorted from blood, taken at week 24, from a patient treated with tofacitinib. The source is a human donor with alopecia areata.

J is TRBJ2-2 and V is TRBV7-3; the D gene is possibly TRBD2 (5 bases). Deletions cut 5 bases from V and 7 bases from J, with 17 bases between. The germline CDR1 and CDR2 sequences are SGHTA and FQGTGA. The CDR3 loop spans 15 amino acids. In DNA, the CDR3 is TGTGCCAGCAGCCCAAAACTAGATCGGAGCGGGGAGCTGTTTTTT. Residues: CASSPKLDRSGELFF.

The V and J genes are TRBV5-1 and TRBJ1-1; D not certain. Trimming left V 0 bases short and J 8 bases short, with 8 bases between. The CDR3 is 12 amino acids. Germline V gene lookup returns CDR1 SGHRS and CDR2 YFSETQ. The chain's CDR3 is CASSLGDREAFF. As DNA, the CDR3 is TGCGCCAGCAGCTTGGGTGATCGCGAAGCTTTCTTT.

This clone was seen only a few times. The gene calls are TRBV18 and TRBJ2-7, with TRBD1 as a possible D gene (6 bases). CDR1 is KGHSH, CDR2 LQKENI, per germline. The V and J ends lost 3 bases and 3 bases respectively, with 9 bases between them. The CDR3 is 13 amino acids. CDR3 sequence reads: CASSPGAGYEQYF. For the CDR3, the DNA is TGTGCCAGCTCACCGGGGGCAGGCTACGAGCAGTACTTC. The full variable domain, completed using reference TRBV18 and TRBJ2-7, is NAGVMQNPRHLVRRRGQEARLRCSPMKGHSHVYWYRQLPEEGLKFMVYLQKENIIDESGMPKERFSAEFPKEGPSILRIQQVVRGDSAAYFCASSPGAGYEQYFGPGTRLTVT.

V usage is TRBV7-8 and J usage is TRBJ1-2, with 7 bases aligning to TRBD1. The germline CDR1 and CDR2 sequences are SGHVS and FQNEAQ. The CDR3 totals 15 residues. V shed 5 bases, J shed 0 bases, and the junction held 6 bases outside the gene matches. In DNA form, the CDR3 reads TGTGCCAGCAGCCGAGACAGGGCCTCTAACTATGGCTACACCTTC. Translating gives CASSRDRASNYGYTF. The full variable domain, its missing parts supplied by reference TRBV7-8 and TRBJ1-2, is GAGVSQSPRYKVAKRGQDVALRCDPISGHVSLFWYQQALGQGPEFLTYFQNEAQLDKSGLPSDRFFAERPEGSVSTLKIQRTQQEDSAVYLCASSRDRASNYGYTFGSGTRLTVV.

The chain uses TRBV4-3 and TRBJ2-5; a weak D match, TRBD1 (6 bases). From germline, CDR1 is LGHNA and CDR2 YSLEER. The CDR3 totals 17 residues. Trimming cost V 0 bases and J 5 bases, with 19 bases left between them. The CDR3 sequence: CASSQDRLTGSPETQYF. DNA of the CDR3: TGCGCCAGCAGCCAAGATCGCCTAACAGGGTCTCCGGAGACCCAGTACTTC.

This chain uses TRBV19 with TRBJ1-1; D uncertain. Germline V gene data show CDR1 as LNHDA and CDR2 as SQIVND (reference sequence). The germline V and J ends were trimmed by 6 bases and 1 base, with 9 bases remaining between them. The CDR3 is 13 residues long. Here the CDR3 reads CASSSGGNTEAFF. CDR3 DNA: TGTGCCAGTAGCTCCGGAGGGAACACTGAAGCTTTCTTT.

The chain carries TRBV28 and TRBJ2-2; weak D call: TRBD1 (6 bases). Germline values: CDR1 MDHEN, CDR2 SYDVKM. The CDR3 length is 15 residues. Between the trimmed V and J ends, which lost 7 bases and 6 bases, there was a span of 18 bases. The DNA for the CDR3 is TGTGCCAGCACTGATCCGGACAGTTATGCCGGGGAGCTGTTTTTT. Translation gives CASTDPDSYAGELFF.

V is TRBV13 and J is TRBJ1-5; a weak D match, TRBD1 (5 bases). V was trimmed by 0 bases and J by 4 bases, leaving 10 bases between them. Per the germline V gene, CDR1 is PRHDT and CDR2 is FYEKMQ (reference sequence). The CDR3 has 15 residues. DNA for the CDR3: TGTGCCAGCAGCTTAGGCGGGAGGGGAAATCAGCCCCAGCATTTT. Translating gives CASSLGGRGNQPQHF. The full variable domain, with the rest looked up from reference TRBV13 and TRBJ1-5, is AAGVIQSPRHLIKEKRETATLKCYPIPRHDTVYWYQQGPGQDPQFLISFYEKMQSDKGSIPDRFSAQQFSDYHSELNMSSLELGDSALYFCASSLGGRGNQPQHFGDGTRLSIL.

The V call is TRBV15, the J call TRBJ2-7, with TRBD1 matching 10 bases. V shed 5 bases, J shed 4 bases, and the junction held 11 bases outside the gene matches. Germline CDR1 is LNHNV and CDR2 is YYDKDF (reference sequence). The CDR3 spans 16 residues. This CDR3 reads CATSPEDRGDPYEQYF. CDR3 coding DNA: TGTGCCACCAGCCCCGAGGACAGGGGGGACCCTTACGAGCAGTACTTC.

V gene TRBV6-4 combines with J gene TRBJ1-4; D ambiguous. Per germline, CDR1 MRHNA and CDR2 SNTAGT. The ends were cut back, 6 bases at V and 0 bases at J, with 14 bases in the middle. This CDR3 is built from 16 residues. CDR3 in DNA: TGTGCCAGCAGCAACCAGAGGGCGGCAACTAATGAAAAACTGTTTTTT. It codes for CASSNQRAATNEKLFF.

The V and J genes are TRBV6-5 and TRBJ2-7; 8 bases line up with TRBD1. The CDR3 runs 14 residues. Per the germline V gene, CDR1 is MNHEY and CDR2 is SVGAGI. Trimming removed 4 bases from V and 0 bases from J; junction bases left unmatched: 2. CDR3 coding DNA: TGTGCCAGCAGTTCAGGGGGCTACTCCTACGAGCAGTACTTC. Its protein product is CASSSGGYSYEQYF.

The genes are TRBV5-6 and TRBJ1-5; D is ambiguous. Trimming stripped 5 bases from V and 0 bases from J, with 12 bases between. This CDR3 comprises 15 residues. Germline V gives CDR1 SGHDT, CDR2 YYEEEE. The CDR3 region is CASSRVGYSNQPQHF. CDR3 DNA: TGTGCCAGCAGTCGGGTGGGTTATAGCAATCAGCCCCAGCATTTT.

This chain links TRBV15 with TRBJ2-3; TRBD1 agrees at 8 bases. This CDR3 contains 14 residues. Trimming removed 4 bases from V and 5 bases from J; junction bases left unmatched: 5. Germline CDR1 and CDR2: LNHNV and YYDKDF (reference sequence). The CDR3 spells CATSNDRGGDTQYF. In nucleotides, the CDR3 is TGTGCCACCAGCAACGACAGGGGTGGAGATACGCAGTATTTT.

CDR3 coding DNA: TGCGCCAGCAGTCAATCAGGGTCCCCAGGGTACACTGAAGCTTTCTTT. Its protein product is CASSQSGSPGYTEAFF. This chain connects TRBV23-1 to TRBJ1-1, with a possible D match to TRBD1 (5 bases). TRBV23-1 carries the ORF label, with uncertain function. CDR3 size: 16 residues. Trimming left V 0 bases short and J 3 bases short, with 14 bases between.

This clone appeared many times. This chain connects TRBV6-4 to TRBJ2-1; 12 bases fit TRBD2. The germline V gene encodes CDR1 MRHNA and CDR2 SNTAGT. Trimming took 5 bases from V and 5 from J; bases not matched to a gene: 4. The CDR3 consists of 15 residues. The CDR3 is CASSRLAGEDNEQFF. The CDR3 nucleotides are TGTGCCAGCAGTCGACTAGCGGGGGAAGACAATGAGCAGTTCTTC.

The chain uses TRBV7-8 and TRBJ2-1, with D possibly matching TRBD1 (5 bases). The germline CDR1 and CDR2 sequences are SGHVS and FQNEAQ. The CDR3 contains 13 residues. With 3 bases removed from V and 5 bases from J, the gap between germline ends came to 8 bases. CDR3 sequence: CASSFTRDNEQFF. The CDR3 DNA reads TGTGCCAGCAGCTTCACCAGGGACAATGAGCAGTTCTTC.

The CDR3 here is CASSFSQGHYEQYF. The DNA for the CDR3 is TGTGCCAGCAGCTTTTCGCAGGGGCACTACGAGCAGTACTTC. The chain has TRBV7-9 and TRBJ2-7; maybe TRBD1 (6 bases). This CDR3 is 14 amino acids long. V lost 3 bases and J 3 bases, leaving 12 bases between the germline ends. Per germline, CDR1 SEHNR and CDR2 FQNEAQ (reference sequence).

The chain couples TRBV29-1 to TRBJ1-1, with D maybe TRBD1 (6 bases). V lost 6 bases and J 12 bases, leaving 17 bases between the germline ends. Germline V CDR1 and CDR2: SQVTM, ANQGSEA. This CDR3 region has 11 residues. The CDR3 region has the DNA TGCAGCGTGGGGACGGGTGGGGGCCCTTTCTTT. It codes for CSVGTGGGPFF.

This clone turned up a few times. The CDR3 reads CASSPGTGFNEQFF. The CDR3 DNA is TGTGCCAGCAGCCCCGGGACAGGGTTTAATGAGCAGTTCTTC. The V gene is TRBV6-6, the J gene TRBJ2-1, with 9 bases matching TRBD1. CDR1 and CDR2 from the germline V gene are MNHNY and SVGAGI (reference sequence). CDR3 length equals 14 residues. The V segment lost 6 bases and the J segment 7 bases; nucleotides outside the gene matches: 7.

This chain uses TRBV2 with TRBJ2-7; no clear D gene. V lost 7 bases and J lost 2, with 12 bases in between. CDR3 length: 13 residues. Germline V lookup: CDR1 SNHLY, CDR2 FYNNEI. CDR3 coding DNA: TGTGCCAGCAACGGTATGGTGACCTACGAGCAGTACTTC. Protein: CASNGMVTYEQYF.